A single sample is the source of the 22 T cell receptor beta chains below, sequenced in a study of T-cell reconstitution after alpha-beta-depleted transplantation in children (dated by TCRdb to between 2015 and 2016). The protocol used for the library was PCR. For sequencing, an Illumina HiSeq 2500 was employed. TCR libraries were prepared with molecular barcoding, using unique molecular identifiers to normalize TCRbeta repertoire quantification. Through fastp at Q25 and MiXCR, TCRdb rebuilt clones from the public reads, retaining in-frame beta chains. Each CDR3 protein appears once, grouped with its most common genes and DNA. The sample table holds about 600,000 distinct CDR3 sequences, of which under 12% were seen once. The ten biggest clones cover about 4% of the sample. Sequencing used PBMCs from the stem cell graft donor, obtained from the stem cell graft. The receptors here all came from a human donor who donated a stem cell graft to a child with acute myeloid leukemia.

Only a few counts were recorded for this clonotype. The V and J genes are TRBV20-1 and TRBJ1-4; possible D gene TRBD1, 6 bases. The V gene's germline CDR1 is DFQATT and CDR2 SNEGSKA (reference sequence). V lost 2 bases, J lost 8 bases, and 12 bases lay in between. The CDR3 consists of 13 residues. CDR3: CSARRRGKEKLFF. CDR3 DNA: TGCAGTGCTAGACGCAGGGGTAAAGAAAAACTGTTTTTT.

Concerning this clonotype: An end of the junction does not agree with germline; a read error may underlie this. This chain joins TRBV12-3 or TRBV12-4 and TRBJ2-3, with 10 bases that match TRBD2. The CDR3 runs 18 residues. The CDR3 nucleotides read TGTACCAGCAGGCCCGGCGCGGCTAGCGGGAGCGGCACAGATACGCAGTATTTT. It is translated as CTSRPGAASGSGTDTQYF.

This chain joins TRBV7-9 and TRBJ2-3; D might be TRBD2 (6 bases). In germline, CDR1 is SEHNR, CDR2 FQNEAQ (reference sequence). This CDR3 is 15 amino acids long. V lost 5 bases to trimming and J lost 8 bases, with 20 bases between them. CDR3 DNA: TGTGCCAGCAGCCTACCGCCGGGACCCGGGGGTACGCAGTATTTT. Protein product: CASSLPPGPGGTQYF.

This clonotype has a count of ten or more. The rearrangement links TRBV6-1 to TRBJ2-2; D remains unclear. In germline, CDR1 is MNHNS, CDR2 SASEGT. The CDR3 has 14 amino acids. Trimming stripped 5 bases from V and 4 bases from J, with 11 bases between. CDR3 sequence (DNA): TGTGCCAGCAGTCCCCATGGATTCACCGGGGAGCTGTTTTTT. Its protein product is CASSPHGFTGELFF.

A few counts support this clonotype. V is TRBV7-9 and J is TRBJ2-2; the D gene is possibly TRBD2 (5 bases). The CDR3 is 13 amino acids. The V gene lost 8 bases and the J gene lost 6 bases, with 13 bases spanning the gap. Germline V gene data show CDR1 as SEHNR and CDR2 as FQNEAQ (reference sequence). The CDR3 is CASPPSGAGELFF. The CDR3 DNA reads TGTGCCAGCCCCCCGTCCGGGGCCGGGGAGCTGTTTTTT.

J is TRBJ1-3 and V is TRBV5-1; 7 bases map to TRBD1. CDR3 size: 15 residues. Germline V gene lookup returns CDR1 SGHRS and CDR2 YFSETQ. J was trimmed by 0 bases and V by 3 bases; bases with no gene match: 3. CDR3 in DNA: TGCGCCAGCAGCTCGGGACAGCTCTCTGGAAACACCATATATTTT. The encoded protein is CASSSGQLSGNTIYF.

This clonotype was seen many times. This chain joins TRBV20-1 and TRBJ2-7, with D uncertain. The CDR3 runs 11 residues. Trimming stripped 3 bases from V and 5 bases from J, with 8 bases between. CDR1 and CDR2 (germline): DFQATT, SNEGSKA (reference sequence). DNA of the CDR3: TGCAGTGCTAGCCCCAGCGACGAGCAGTACTTC. This encodes CSASPSDEQYF.

This chain joins TRBV7-2 and TRBJ2-5; 8 bases agree with TRBD1. Germline lookup yields CDR1 SGHTA and CDR2 FQGNSA. Trimming removed 5 bases from V and 4 bases from J; junction bases left unmatched: 9. The CDR3 loop spans 15 amino acids. CDR3 residues: CASSPGDRLGETQYF. The DNA of the CDR3 is TGTGCCAGCAGCCCAGGGGACAGGCTGGGAGAGACCCAGTACTTC.

This clonotype was seen ten or more times. The chain has TRBV6-4 and TRBJ2-6; TRBD1 matches at 8 bases. J lost 1 base, V lost 3 bases, and 5 bases had no gene match. The CDR3 contains 17 residues. Germline CDR1 MRHNA, CDR2 SNTAGT. CDR3 loop: CASSETQGGSGANVLTF. Written as DNA, the CDR3 is TGTGCCAGCAGTGAGACACAGGGGGGATCTGGGGCCAACGTCCTGACTTTC.

This clonotype was recorded once. The chain joins TRBV6-5 to TRBJ2-7; perhaps TRBD1 as D (5 bases). Trimming removed 4 bases at V and 6 bases at J, with 19 bases between. CDR1 is MNHEY and CDR2 is SVGAGI in the germline V gene. This CDR3 comprises 15 residues. Written as DNA, the CDR3 is TGTGCCAGCAGTTCCCCTTCAGGGATGGGTGGCGAGCAGTACTTC. Translating gives CASSSPSGMGGEQYF.

This clonotype was seen more than once but under ten times. This rearrangement joins TRBV4-3 to TRBJ2-7, with 7 bases aligning to TRBD1. CDR1 is LGHNA, CDR2 YSLEER, per germline. The V segment lost 0 bases and the J segment 2 bases; nucleotides outside the gene matches: 7. The CDR3 sequence is 16 residues long. CDR3 residues: CASSQDTRDRAYEQYF. As DNA, the CDR3 is TGCGCCAGCAGCCAAGATACCCGGGACAGAGCCTACGAGCAGTACTTC.

This clonotype has a handful of counts. CDR3 sequence: CASSPVFLDRNYGYTF. CDR3 in DNA: TGTGCCAGCAGTCCGGTATTCTTGGACAGGAACTATGGCTACACCTTC. This sequence joins TRBV6-1 and TRBJ1-2; 7 bases are shared with TRBD1. This CDR3 comprises 16 residues. Losses at the gene ends were 5 bases for V and 2 bases for J; bases not matched to a gene: 11. Germline lookup yields CDR1 MNHNS and CDR2 SASEGT.

The chain recombines TRBV28 with TRBJ2-1; the D gene is possibly TRBD1 (5 bases). The CDR3 length is 14 residues. Germline lookup yields CDR1 MDHEN and CDR2 SYDVKM. Deletions cut 6 bases from V and 7 bases from J, with 16 bases between. The CDR3 spells CASRPVRAGNEQFF. CDR3 nucleotides: TGTGCCAGCAGGCCGGTAAGAGCAGGGAATGAGCAGTTCTTC. Filled out from reference TRBV28 and TRBJ2-1, the complete variable domain reads DVKVTQSSRYLVKRTGEKVFLECVQDMDHENMFWYRQDPGLGLRLIYFSYDVKMKEKGDIPEGYSVSREKKERFSLILESASTNQTSMYLCASRPVRAGNEQFFGPGTRLTVL.

The chain couples TRBV6-2 or TRBV6-3 to TRBJ1-6; 7 bases map to TRBD1. The CDR3 loop spans 17 amino acids. With 6 bases clipped from V and 7 bases from J, the junction kept 15 bases outside the gene matches. Germline V lookup: CDR1 MNHEY, CDR2 SVGEGT. CDR3 sequence (DNA): TGTGCCAGCAGCCACCAACTCGACAGGGAAAGAAATTCACCCCTCCACTTT. It yields the protein CASSHQLDRERNSPLHF.

The chain carries TRBV7-2 and TRBJ2-1; 14 bases are a match to TRBD2. Germline CDR1 reads SGHTA; CDR2 reads FQGNSA. This CDR3 has 13 amino acids. Trimming cost V 10 bases and J 9 bases; bases outside gene matches: 5. The CDR3 sequence is CANRLAGGGEQFF. CDR3 nucleotide sequence: TGTGCCAACAGACTAGCGGGAGGGGGTGAGCAGTTCTTC.

This rearrangement joins TRBV5-1 to TRBJ2-1; D unresolved. Germline assignment: CDR1 SGHRS and CDR2 YFSETQ. Trimming removed 6 bases at V and 0 bases at J, with 13 bases between. This CDR3 is built from 15 residues. CDR3: CASKPQVSSYNEQFF. DNA for the CDR3: TGCGCCAGCAAGCCCCAGGTGAGCTCCTACAATGAGCAGTTCTTC.

The V gene is TRBV12-3 or TRBV12-4, the J gene TRBJ2-7, with D perhaps TRBD1 or TRBD2 (8 bases each). The CDR3 totals 17 residues. The ends were cut back, 5 bases at V and 9 bases at J, with 29 bases in the middle. CDR3 bases: TGTGCCAGCAGTCCCCAGGGGGCGGTCGGTAGCGGGAAACGGCAGTACTTC. This sequence encodes CASSPQGAVGSGKRQYF.

This clonotype came up many times. The chain joins TRBV29-1 to TRBJ2-3, with TRBD1 as a possible D gene (6 bases). Germline CDR1 and CDR2: SQVTM and ANQGSEA. The CDR3 runs 14 residues. V gave up 6 bases and J gave up 4 bases, with 17 bases separating them. The CDR3 sequence: CSVRQAGEADTQYF. Written as DNA, the CDR3 is TGCAGCGTACGACAGGCCGGAGAGGCAGATACGCAGTATTTT.

This clonotype has at least ten counts. The genes are TRBV29-1 and TRBJ2-1, with D hard to call. Trimming removed 6 bases from V and 4 bases from J, with 13 bases in between. Germline assignment: CDR1 SQVTM and CDR2 ANQGSEA. The CDR3 covers 13 residues. CDR3 protein: CSVFRSGYNEQFF. CDR3 nucleotides: TGCAGCGTCTTCAGGAGTGGGTACAATGAGCAGTTCTTC.

DNA of the CDR3: TGTGCCAGCAGTTTATTACAAACAGGGGTCGATGAGCAGTTCTTC. Translation: CASSLLQTGVDEQFF. The chain has TRBV28 and TRBJ2-1; 7 bases are shared with TRBD1. The CDR3 is 15 residues long. V lost 1 base and J lost 8; bases outside the gene matches: 8. Germline-derived CDR1 and CDR2 are MDHEN and SYDVKM.

The table lists this clonotype with many counts. The chain recombines TRBV5-1 with TRBJ2-1; 9 bases align to TRBD1. This CDR3 contains 14 residues. In germline, CDR1 is SGHRS, CDR2 YFSETQ. V dropped 6 bases and J dropped 2; count of bases not matched to a gene: 3. For the CDR3, the DNA is TGCGCCAGCACCGGACAGGGGACCTACAATGAGCAGTTCTTC. Translating gives CASTGQGTYNEQFF.

This clonotype was counted only a few times. The V gene is TRBV13, the J gene TRBJ1-2; D may be TRBD1 (5 bases). The CDR3 is 15 amino acids. V was cut by 0 bases and J by 0 bases, with 8 bases left in between. Germline CDR1 is PRHDT and CDR2 is FYEKMQ (reference sequence). The CDR3 coding sequence is TGTGCCAGCAGCTTAGGACAGGCGACTAACTATGGCTACACCTTC. As protein: CASSLGQATNYGYTF.